This T cell receptor beta chain was observed in a study of control samples from healthy donors and cancer patients. The CDR3 is made up of 14 amino acids. CDR1 is SNHLY and CDR2 is FYNNEI in the germline V gene. Trimming pared 6 bases from V and 10 bases from J, leaving 19 bases between. Assay used: immunoSEQ multiplex PCR; TCRdb lists only in-frame clones, some missing. The sample consists of about 150,000 clones, about nine tenths of them appearing once. V usage is TRBV2 and J usage is TRBJ2-1; the D call may be TRBD1 or TRBD2 (5 bases each). This TCR derives from a woman aged 40 to 50 in good health. The sample comprised blood. For the CDR3, the DNA is TGTGCCAGCAGGCCAGAGGGGCGATTTTTGGAGCAGTTCTTC. Translating it yields CASRPEGRFLEQFF.